This entry lists 23 T cell receptor beta chains sequenced from one sample in a study of blood T cells in healthy people across ages. A second roughly 6 to 12 cycle PCR used barcoded and J-beta primers. Each CDR3 protein is one row after TCRdb ran MiXCR on the 5' RACE reads. The sample carries about a million distinct CDR3 sequences, roughly 51% recorded once. Sequencing was done on a sample of blood. The source is a woman in her fifties or sixties in good health.

The gene calls are TRBV2 and TRBJ2-7; D ambiguous. V lost 6 bases and J 3 bases, leaving 9 bases between the germline ends. The CDR3 is 12 residues long. Per the germline V gene, CDR1 is SNHLY and CDR2 is FYNNEI. CDR3 DNA: TGTGCCAGCAGCTCGACAAACTACGAGCAGTACTTC. Translation: CASSSTNYEQYF.

This clonotype was observed a few times. The chain couples TRBV7-8 to TRBJ2-5, with TRBD2 identical over 9 bases. This CDR3 is 19 amino acids long. J was trimmed by 2 bases and V by 0 bases; bases with no gene match: 13. CDR1 SGHVS and CDR2 FQNEAQ come from the germline V gene. Here the CDR3 DNA reads TGTGCCAGCAGCTTAGCCGCTAGCGGGGAGTACACATCTCAAGAGACCCAGTACTTC. Its protein is CASSLAASGEYTSQETQYF. Filled out from reference TRBV7-8 and TRBJ2-5, the complete variable domain reads GAGVSQSPRYKVAKRGQDVALRCDPISGHVSLFWYQQALGQGPEFLTYFQNEAQLDKSGLPSDRFFAERPEGSVSTLKIQRTQQEDSAVYLCASSLAASGEYTSQETQYFGPGTRLLVL.

This clonotype was seen more than once but under ten times. The genes are TRBV28 and TRBJ2-7; 12 nucleotides agree with TRBD2. The length of the CDR3 is 15 residues. Looked up from germline, CDR1 is MDHEN and CDR2 is SYDVKM. V trimming: 5 bases; J trimming: 5 bases; junction bases outside the gene matches: 7. CDR3 in DNA: TGTGCCAGCAGTAAACCTAGCGGGAGGGTTAACGAGCAGTACTTC. This encodes CASSKPSGRVNEQYF. Complete variable domain (other parts from reference TRBV28 and TRBJ2-7): DVKVTQSSRYLVKRTGEKVFLECVQDMDHENMFWYRQDPGLGLRLIYFSYDVKMKEKGDIPEGYSVSREKKERFSLILESASTNQTSMYLCASSKPSGRVNEQYFGPGTRLTVT.

The chain couples TRBV7-9 to TRBJ2-7; D is uncertain. The J call is in doubt because the DNA end fits TRBJ2-5 better. Germline V gene lookup returns CDR1 SEHNR and CDR2 FQNEAQ (reference sequence). The CDR3 contains 11 residues. As DNA, the CDR3 is TGTGCCGTATCCACATCGAAGACCCAGTACTTC. Translating gives CAVSTSKTQYF.

V gene TRBV2 combines with J gene TRBJ1-4; D gene uncertain. Trimming cost V 7 bases and J 3 bases, with 12 bases left between them. The CDR3 is 14 residues long. CDR1 is SNHLY and CDR2 is FYNNEI in the germline V gene. CDR3 loop: CASTRPQANEKLFF. The CDR3 DNA is TGTGCCAGCACCAGACCGCAGGCTAATGAAAAACTGTTTTTT.

This clonotype was detected ten times or more. The chain recombines TRBV7-6 with TRBJ2-7, with TRBD2 matching 7 bases. Germline CDR1 and CDR2: SGHVS and FNYEAQ. The CDR3 is 12 residues long. V lost 5 bases to trimming and J lost 7 bases; unmatched junction nucleotides: 5. CDR3 in DNA: TGTGCCAGCAGCCATTTCGGGGGGGAGCAGTACTTC. This translates into CASSHFGGEQYF.

The chain recombines TRBV4-1 with TRBJ1-5; D is undetermined. V lost 3 bases, J lost 6 bases, and 12 bases lay in between. There are 14 residues in the CDR3. The germline V gene has CDR1 MGHRA and CDR2 YSYEKL. The CDR3 protein is CASSQGFDFQPQHF. The CDR3 DNA sequence: TGCGCCAGCAGCCAGGGTTTCGATTTTCAGCCCCAGCATTTT.

The genes are TRBV7-6 and TRBJ2-3; D unclear. Trimming took off 3 bases at V and 2 bases at J, with 9 bases between the two ends. Germline lookup yields CDR1 SGHVS and CDR2 FNYEAQ. This CDR3 has 14 amino acids. The CDR3: CASSLMSFTDTQYF. The CDR3 coding sequence is TGTGCCAGCAGCTTGATGAGTTTCACAGATACGCAGTATTTT.

This chain connects TRBV6-2 or TRBV6-3 to TRBJ2-4; the match to TRBD2 covers 10 bases. The CDR3 runs 16 residues. In germline, CDR1 is MNHEY, CDR2 SVGEGT. Germline trimming cut 2 bases from V and 1 base from J; bases unmatched to any gene: 2. CDR3: CASSYKREGAKNIQYF. In DNA, the CDR3 is TGTGCCAGCAGTTACAAGCGGGAGGGTGCCAAAAACATTCAGTACTTC.

This clonotype was recorded many times. The chain has TRBV7-2 and TRBJ2-7; D remains unclear. The V end was cut by 5 bases, the J end by 2 bases, with 13 bases between. Germline loops: CDR1 SGHTA, CDR2 FQGNSA. This CDR3 has 14 amino acids. The CDR3 DNA is TGTGCCAGCAGCGCTGGACCGAGCACCTACGAGCAGTACTTC. Protein: CASSAGPSTYEQYF.

This clonotype came up once. The rearrangement uses TRBV7-9 and TRBJ2-7; D unclear. The CDR3 has 11 amino acids. Germline lookup yields CDR1 SEHNR and CDR2 FQNEAQ (reference sequence). The V and J ends lost 5 bases and 6 bases respectively, with 8 bases between them. The chain's CDR3 is CASSTKSEQYF. The CDR3 coding sequence is TGTGCCAGCAGCACTAAAAGCGAGCAGTACTTC.

This clonotype was detected only a few times. The chain has TRBV10-3 and TRBJ2-7; no clear D. V lost 3 bases and J 0 bases, leaving 12 bases between the germline ends. The CDR3 length is 15 residues. Per germline, CDR1 ENHRY and CDR2 SYGVKD. CDR3 DNA: TGTGCCATCAGTGACCGACTGGTTAGCTCCTACGAGCAGTACTTC. Protein product: CAISDRLVSSYEQYF.

Of note for this clonotype: One end of the junction is discordant with germline, which a read error may explain. The V call is TRBV27, the J call TRBJ1-1; perhaps TRBD1 as D (6 bases). The CDR3 covers 13 residues. CDR1 and CDR2 (germline): MNHEY, SMNVEV (reference sequence). The DNA of the CDR3 is TGTACCAGCAGGCCGACAGGGAACACTGAAGCTTTCTTT. Translated, it gives CTSRPTGNTEAFF.

The CDR3 coding sequence is TGCAGCGCCCGGACAGGGTGGGAGACTGAAGCTTTCTTT. It codes for CSARTGWETEAFF. This chain links TRBV29-1 with TRBJ1-1; 8 positions agree with TRBD1. V shed 7 bases, J shed 5 bases, and the junction held 9 bases outside the gene matches. CDR1 and CDR2 (germline): SQVTM, ANQGSEA. The CDR3 runs 13 residues.

V is TRBV28 and J is TRBJ2-1; 8 bases map to TRBD2. There are 15 residues in the CDR3. Germline-derived CDR1 and CDR2 are MDHEN and SYDVKM. The ends lost 6 bases at V and 4 bases at J; junction bases unmatched: 8. In DNA, the CDR3 is TGTGCCAGCAGGGAGGTAGCGGGAAGTTACAATGAGCAGTTCTTC. It is translated as CASREVAGSYNEQFF.

The V and J genes are TRBV5-1 and TRBJ2-5; TRBD2 matches at 9 bases. Germline V gives CDR1 SGHRS, CDR2 YFSETQ. CDR3 length: 16 residues. Germline trimming cut 4 bases from V and 1 base from J; bases unmatched to any gene: 8. The CDR3 region has the DNA TGCGCCAGCAGCACTAAGACTAGCGGCCCCCAAGAGACCCAGTACTTC. It specifies CASSTKTSGPQETQYF.

The sample holds a few counts of this clonotype. The V call is TRBV20-1, the J call TRBJ2-3; D is undetermined. The germline V gene encodes CDR1 DFQATT and CDR2 SNEGSKA (reference sequence). V dropped 4 bases and J dropped 6 bases, with 8 bases sitting between them. This CDR3 region has 11 residues. The CDR3 region is CSATGRDTQYF. The CDR3 coding sequence is TGCAGTGCTACTGGGCGTGATACGCAGTATTTT.

This clonotype was recorded a few times. The gene calls are TRBV25-1 and TRBJ2-5, with D possibly being TRBD1 (5 bases). Germline CDR1 reads MGHDK; CDR2 reads SYGVNS. The length of the CDR3 is 14 residues. V gave up 3 bases and J gave up 5 bases, with 13 bases separating them. DNA of the CDR3: TGTGCCAGCAGTGACTCACAGGAATGGGAGACCCAGTACTTC. It translates to CASSDSQEWETQYF.

This clonotype was recorded many times. This chain uses TRBV12-3 or TRBV12-4 with TRBJ2-5; no clear D. Trimming left V 7 bases short and J 5 bases short, with 17 bases between. This CDR3 has 14 residues. The CDR3 region has the DNA TGTGCCAGCACCCGAGGTAGGACGTCGGAGACCCAGTACTTC. Amino acids: CASTRGRTSETQYF.

This clonotype turned up a few times. The V and J genes are TRBV20-1 and TRBJ2-5; 11 bases line up with TRBD2. With V trimmed by 5 bases and J by 11 bases, 16 bases remained unmatched. This CDR3 spans 15 amino acids. The germline gives CDR1 DFQATT, CDR2 SNEGSKA (reference sequence). CDR3 loop: CSAHILAGVVNEQYF. DNA for the CDR3: TGCAGTGCTCACATACTAGCGGGAGTAGTTAATGAGCAGTACTTC.

This clonotype was seen a few times. The V and J genes are TRBV29-1 and TRBJ2-7; 10 nucleotides match TRBD2. The trim removed 3 bases at V and 5 bases at J, leaving 4 bases unmatched. The germline V gene encodes CDR1 SQVTM and CDR2 ANQGSEA. The CDR3 has 13 amino acids. The CDR3 here is CSVDRSGRNEQYF. CDR3 coding DNA: TGCAGCGTTGATCGTAGCGGGAGGAACGAGCAGTACTTC.

In this sample, this clonotype turned up a few times. The gene calls are TRBV29-1 and TRBJ1-5; 7 nucleotides match TRBD1. CDR1 and CDR2 from the germline V gene are SQVTM and ANQGSEA. CDR3 length equals 14 residues. CDR3 sequence (DNA): TGCAGAGGCCTCCACAGGGGCCGCAATCAGCCCCAGCATTTT. The encoded protein is CRGLHRGRNQPQHF. The variable domain in full, with the rest retrieved from reference TRBV29-1 and TRBJ1-5, is SAVISQKPSRDICQRGTSLTIQCQVDSQVTMMFWYRQQPGQSLTLIATANQGSEATYESGFVIDKFPISRPNLTFSTLTVSNMSPEDSSIYLCRGLHRGRNQPQHFGDGTRLSIL.

J is TRBJ2-1 and V is TRBV12-3 or TRBV12-4; D remains ambiguous. The length of the CDR3 is 17 residues. Deletions cut 5 bases from V and 2 bases from J, with 19 bases between. The CDR3 nucleotides read TGTGCCAGCAGTCTTACTCCAGCTTACCAGACCTACAATGAGCAGTTCTTC. Residues: CASSLTPAYQTYNEQFF.